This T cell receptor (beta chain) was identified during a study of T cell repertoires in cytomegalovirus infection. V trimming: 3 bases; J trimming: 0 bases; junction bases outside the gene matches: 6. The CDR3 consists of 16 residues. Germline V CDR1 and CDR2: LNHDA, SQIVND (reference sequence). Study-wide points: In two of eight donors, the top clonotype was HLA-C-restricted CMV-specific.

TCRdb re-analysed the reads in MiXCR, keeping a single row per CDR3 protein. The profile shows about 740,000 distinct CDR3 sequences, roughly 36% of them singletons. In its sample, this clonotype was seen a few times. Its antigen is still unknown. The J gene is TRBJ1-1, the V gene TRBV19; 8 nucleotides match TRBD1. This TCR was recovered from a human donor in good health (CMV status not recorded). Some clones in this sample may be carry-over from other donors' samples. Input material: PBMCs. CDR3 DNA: TGTGCCAGTAGTATTGGACAGGGCTGGATGAACACTGAAGCTTTCTTT. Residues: CASSIGQGWMNTEAFF.